The clone carrying this T cell receptor (beta chain) showed up many times. Its specificity is not known. Generation of TCR cDNA used 5'RACE template switching (which added a universal primer site and UMIs). TCRdb re-derived calls from the 5' RACE reads in MiXCR, one entry per CDR3 protein. The profile shows 250,000 to 300,000 distinct CDR3 sequences, 5.2% of them singletons. The sample belongs to a study of T cells after yellow fever vaccination. Points from the study as a whole: In post-booster samples, most primary-vaccination clones reappeared (approximately 95% CD4, around 87% CD8). Weaker in magnitude, the secondary response showed a faster peak on day 5 versus 15. A minor fraction of clonotypes spanned both CD4 and CD8 compartments.

The V end was cut by 5 bases, the J end by 4 bases, with 20 bases between. Per germline, CDR1 SGHAT and CDR2 FQDESV (reference sequence). The CDR3 totals 17 residues. The chain links TRBV11-1 to TRBJ2-2, with D perhaps matching TRBD1 (5 bases). The sequenced sample was CD4+ T cells sorted from PBMCs, obtained on the day of the yellow fever booster vaccination. The receptor's source is a man in his late teens or twenties who received the YFV17D yellow fever vaccine. CDR3 DNA sequence: TGTGCCAGCAGCCGACCCCCAGGGAATGGTCTCACCGGGGAGCTGTTTTTT. The encoded protein is CASSRPPGNGLTGELFF.